This TCR beta chain comes out of a study of regulatory T cells in long-lasting Graves disease. The authors built TCR beta libraries using iRepertoire HTBI primers and Arm-PCR of CDR3 regions. TCRdb re-called the multiplex PCR reads with MiXCR, one entry per CDR3 protein. The sample holds approximately 540,000 distinct CDR3 sequences; around 12% are singletons and the top ten take roughly 8.9%. Points on this clonotype: A clone one base away is much larger, so this may be a read error.

This CDR3 contains 15 residues. Per the germline V gene, CDR1 is LGHDT and CDR2 is YNNKEL (reference sequence). Time point here: newly diagnosed GD, antithyroid drugs for less than 3 months. Scientists built the TCR library using RNA that was extracted from PBMCs. Another study also made use of these data, one on T cells in Graves' hyperthyroidism and ophthalmopathy. That investigation notes: The study used the HTBI primer set for a first-round RT-PCR of the TCR CDR3.

The sequence was obtained from a woman aged 30 to 39 with Graves disease. The chain employs TRBV3-1 and TRBJ2-7; 8 bases fit TRBD1. The sequencing used peripheral blood mononuclear cells (PBMCs), collected at new diagnosis, from a patient treated with antithyroid drugs. Written as DNA, the CDR3 is TGTGCCAGCAGCCAGACCCCGCGACAGGGGTTCGAGCGGTACTTC. Translating it yields CASSQTPRQGFERYF.